Presented here are 32 T cell receptor beta chains from one specimen sequenced in a study of T cell responses to AZD1222 COVID-19 vaccine. Only in-frame clones appear in the TCRdb table, and some are missing; sequencing was by immunoSEQ multiplex PCR. The sample contains 150,000 or so clones, roughly nine tenths of which appear only once. This specimen was peripheral blood, taken on day 0 of MenACWY control vaccination. These receptors originate from an adult in good health.

The V and J genes are TRBV4-1 and TRBJ2-7; D is perhaps TRBD1 or TRBD2 (5 bases each). Per germline, CDR1 MGHRA and CDR2 YSYEKL. Deletions cut 1 base from V and 2 bases from J, with 9 bases between. The CDR3 extends over 14 amino acids. The CDR3 region is CASSQVQGPYEQYF. The CDR3, as DNA: TGCGCCAGCAGCCAAGTGCAGGGACCCTACGAGCAGTACTTC.

The V gene is TRBV5-1, the J gene TRBJ1-6; 7 nucleotides line up with TRBD1. Germline V lookup: CDR1 SGHRS, CDR2 YFSETQ. V trimming: 1 base; J trimming: 7 bases; junction bases outside the gene matches: 8. CDR3 length: 16 amino acids. The chain's CDR3 is CASSLLPGGSNSPLHF. CDR3 sequence (DNA): TGCGCCAGCAGCTTGCTTCCAGGGGGAAGCAATTCACCCCTCCACTTT.

The table lists this clone with a count of one. This chain connects TRBV27 to TRBJ2-7; 11 bases fit TRBD2. Germline CDR1 MNHEY, CDR2 SMNVEV (reference sequence). The V segment lost 6 bases and the J segment 0 bases; nucleotides outside the gene matches: 1. The CDR3 length is 14 residues. The CDR3 region has the DNA TGTGCCAGCAGGGGACTAGCGGACTCCTACGAGCAGTACTTC. Protein sequence: CASRGLADSYEQYF.

The chain couples TRBV7-9 to TRBJ1-5; D may be TRBD1 (5 bases). This CDR3 is 14 amino acids long. Trimming left V 1 base short and J 4 bases short, with 8 bases between. Germline loops: CDR1 SEHNR, CDR2 FQNEAQ (reference sequence). The chain's CDR3 is CASSLGGPNQPQHF. For the CDR3, the DNA is TGTGCCAGCAGCTTAGGGGGACCGAATCAGCCCCAGCATTTT. The complete variable domain, with remaining parts taken from reference TRBV7-9 and TRBJ1-5, reads DTGVSQNPRHKITKRGQNVTFRCDPISEHNRLYWYRQTLGQGPEFLTYFQNEAQLEKSRLLSDRFSAERPKGSFSTLEIQRTEQGDSAMYLCASSLGGPNQPQHFGDGTRLSIL.

The genes are TRBV15 and TRBJ1-5; the D is unclear. Trimming removed 0 bases from V and 3 bases from J, with 6 bases in between. Germline values: CDR1 LNHNV, CDR2 YYDKDF (reference sequence). The CDR3 runs 14 residues. CDR3 in amino acids: CATSRDGINQPQHF. CDR3 in DNA: TGTGCCACCAGCAGAGATGGCATCAATCAGCCCCAGCATTTT.

This sequence joins TRBV23-1 and TRBJ2-7, with D unclear. TRBV23-1 is labeled an ORF, and its function is uncertain. The CDR3 has 15 residues. Trimming pared 0 bases from V and 3 bases from J, leaving 12 bases between. The CDR3 sequence: CASSQSFPRLYEQYV. DNA for the CDR3: TGCGCCAGCAGTCAATCGTTCCCCAGACTCTACGAGCAGTACGTC.

Only a few counts were recorded for this clone. This rearrangement joins TRBV21-1 to TRBJ1-5; TRBD1, the table's D call, was not compared with the DNA. TRBV21-1 corresponds to a pseudogene. The CDR3 runs 16 residues. In DNA, the CDR3 is TGTGCCAGCAGCAATTTTACAGGGGGCAGGAATCAGCCCCAGCATTTT. Translated, it gives CASSNFTGGRNQPQHF.

This chain uses TRBV20-1 with TRBJ2-2, with 8 bases lining up with TRBD1. V was clipped by 8 bases and J by 15 bases; unmatched bases: 11. CDR3 length equals 11 residues. Germline CDR1 and CDR2: DFQATT and SNEGSKA (reference sequence). CDR3 DNA: TGCAGTCTTGAGGCAGGGGGCAGGATGTTTTTT. Translated, it gives CSLEAGGRMFF.

This clone was recorded a few times. This chain links TRBV6-5 with TRBJ2-5, with TRBD2 matching 8 bases. The V segment lost 10 bases and the J segment 0 bases; nucleotides outside the gene matches: 7. The CDR3 is made up of 14 amino acids. In germline, CDR1 is MNHEY, CDR2 SVGAGI. The CDR3 here is CATASGGYQETQYF. The CDR3 DNA reads TGTGCCACGGCGAGCGGGGGTTACCAAGAGACCCAGTACTTC.

This clone has only one observation. The CDR3: CASSHQGRNTEAFF. DNA for the CDR3: TGCGCCAGCAGCCACCAGGGGCGAAACACTGAAGCTTTCTTT. J is TRBJ1-1 and V is TRBV4-1, with D possibly TRBD1 on 6 matching bases. V was shortened by 3 bases and J by 2 bases, with 10 bases between the two germline ends. This CDR3 region has 14 residues. Germline V gene sequence: CDR1 MGHRA, CDR2 YSYEKL.

The chain couples TRBV24-1 to TRBJ2-1; weak D call: TRBD1 (5 bases). The germline V and J ends were trimmed by 4 bases and 14 bases, with 11 bases remaining between them. The CDR3 covers 11 residues. Germline CDR1 and CDR2: KGHDR and SFDVKD. The CDR3 bases are TGTGCCACCAGTGAGCAGGGTATGAAGTTCTTC. Protein product: CATSEQGMKFF.

This rearrangement joins TRBV25-1 to TRBJ2-5; D unclear. V was pared by 3 bases and J by 7 bases, with 9 bases between. This CDR3 region has 12 residues. Germline CDR1 and CDR2: MGHDK and SYGVNS. The CDR3 is CASSEGIGTQYF. CDR3 DNA sequence: TGTGCCAGCAGTGAGGGTATAGGGACCCAGTACTTC.

The chain links TRBV27 to TRBJ2-5; D remains ambiguous. V was trimmed by 3 bases and J by 5 bases, leaving 10 bases between them. Germline lookup yields CDR1 MNHEY and CDR2 SMNVEV (reference sequence). The CDR3 is 13 residues long. CDR3 DNA: TGTGCCAGCAGTTTGGCGATTTCGGAGACCCAGTACTTC. Translating it yields CASSLAISETQYF.

This chain links TRBV5-4 with TRBJ1-1; D may be TRBD1 (6 bases). Trimming stripped 5 bases from V and 1 base from J, with 9 bases between. In germline, CDR1 is SGHNT, CDR2 YYREEE (reference sequence). The CDR3 totals 13 residues. DNA of the CDR3: TGTGCCAGCAGGTTAGGGGGGAACACTGAAGCTTTCTTT. It translates to CASRLGGNTEAFF.

V and J are TRBV7-8 and TRBJ1-5; D perhaps matches TRBD1 (6 bases). The length of the CDR3 is 18 residues. The V gene lost 2 bases and the J gene lost 2 bases, with 19 bases spanning the gap. Per the germline V gene, CDR1 is SGHVS and CDR2 is FQNEAQ. CDR3 region: CASSLFAVRGAGNQPQHF. The CDR3 DNA sequence: TGTGCCAGCAGCTTATTTGCGGTACGGGGGGCGGGCAATCAGCCCCAGCATTTT.

The chain recombines TRBV30 with TRBJ2-1; 7 nucleotides line up with TRBD2. From germline, CDR1 is GTSNPN and CDR2 SVGIG (reference sequence). This CDR3 has 16 amino acids. Germline trimming cut 0 bases from V and 4 bases from J; bases unmatched to any gene: 9. The CDR3 sequence: CAWSVPWLAAYNEQFF. The DNA for the CDR3 is TGTGCCTGGAGTGTACCTTGGCTAGCGGCTTACAATGAGCAGTTCTTC.

The chain employs TRBV6-5 and TRBJ1-4, with D maybe TRBD1 (5 bases). The length of the CDR3 is 13 residues. Germline V lookup: CDR1 MNHEY, CDR2 SVGAGI. Trimming cost V 6 bases and J 7 bases, with 12 bases left between them. The CDR3, as DNA: TGTGCCAGCAGGCCAATCGGGACTGAAAAACTGTTTTTT. Its translation: CASRPIGTEKLFF.

The rearrangement uses TRBV18 and TRBJ2-5; TRBD2 matches 8 bases. Germline V lookup: CDR1 KGHSH, CDR2 LQKENI. J was trimmed by 5 bases and V by 5 bases; bases with no gene match: 10. This CDR3 has 15 residues. CDR3 sequence: CASSTAGGESETQYF. The CDR3 nucleotides are TGTGCCAGCTCAACCGCCGGGGGGGAATCGGAGACCCAGTACTTC.

The chain is built from TRBV12-3 or TRBV12-4 and TRBJ2-1; the D gene is possibly TRBD2 (6 bases). CDR3 length: 12 amino acids. The germline V and J ends were trimmed by 5 bases and 7 bases, with 9 bases remaining between them. The CDR3 reads CASSPTSNEQFF. The CDR3 DNA sequence: TGTGCCAGCAGTCCGACTAGTAATGAGCAGTTCTTC.

The genes are TRBV6-4 and TRBJ1-1, with unresolved D. In germline, CDR1 is MRHNA, CDR2 SNTAGT. V lost 2 bases, J lost 0 bases, and 7 bases lay in between. The CDR3 contains 14 residues. The CDR3 sequence: CASSDSRLNTEAFF. CDR3 DNA sequence: TGTGCCAGCAGTGACAGCCGATTGAACACTGAAGCTTTCTTT.

The chain carries TRBV5-1 and TRBJ1-2; 7 nucleotides line up with TRBD1. Unmatched junction bases numbered 4, after V lost 0 bases and J lost 2 bases. Germline loops: CDR1 SGHRS, CDR2 YFSETQ. The CDR3 totals 15 residues. The DNA of the CDR3 is TGCGCCAGCAGCTTGGGTGGACAGGAGAACTATGGCTACACCTTC. Protein: CASSLGGQENYGYTF.

This chain joins TRBV11-3 and TRBJ2-7; D is possibly TRBD1 (6 bases). The CDR3 consists of 14 residues. Trimming took off 8 bases at V and 3 bases at J, with 17 bases between the two ends. Germline V CDR1 and CDR2: SGHNT, YENEEA. The DNA for the CDR3 is TGTGCCAGCTCCCGGAGGTTAGGGGGCTACGAGCAGTACTTC. Amino acids: CASSRRLGGYEQYF.

This clone was seen just once. The chain employs TRBV5-4 and TRBJ1-6; 10 nucleotides line up with TRBD1. This CDR3 is built from 17 residues. With V trimmed by 4 bases and J by 7 bases, 11 bases remained unmatched. Germline CDR1 is SGHNT and CDR2 is YYREEE (reference sequence). The CDR3, as DNA: TGTGCCAGCAGCAAGGGACAGGGGAGAACTGTGAATTCACCCCTCCACTTT. Translated: CASSKGQGRTVNSPLHF.

The V gene is TRBV6-2 or TRBV6-3, the J gene TRBJ2-5, with D maybe TRBD1 (5 bases). Trimming took 6 bases from V and 5 from J, leaving 13 bases between them. CDR1 MNHEY and CDR2 SVGEGT come from the germline V gene. CDR3 size: 13 residues. The DNA for the CDR3 is TGTGCCAGCAGCGCAGGGTTCACGGAGACCCAGTACTTC. This sequence encodes CASSAGFTETQYF.

J is TRBJ2-7 and V is TRBV7-2, with D maybe TRBD2 (5 bases). Between the trimmed V and J ends, which lost 5 bases and 4 bases, there was a span of 9 bases. This CDR3 spans 12 amino acids. CDR1 and CDR2 (germline): SGHTA, FQGNSA. The DNA of the CDR3 is TGTGCCAGCAGCCCAGGCGGGTACGAGCAGTACGTC. Residues: CASSPGGYEQYV.

This chain joins TRBV11-2 and TRBJ2-7; 9 bases map to TRBD1. The V and J ends lost 8 bases and 2 bases, in that order; junction bases with no gene match: 4. CDR1 is SGHAT and CDR2 is FQNNGV in the germline V gene. The length of the CDR3 is 13 residues. DNA of the CDR3: TGTGCCAGCTCGGGACAGGGCCCCTACGAGCAGTACTTC. Protein product: CASSGQGPYEQYF.

V gene TRBV18 combines with J gene TRBJ2-1; 10 bases fit TRBD2. The trim removed 0 bases at V and 9 bases at J, leaving 5 bases unmatched. This CDR3 region has 15 residues. Per the germline V gene, CDR1 is KGHSH and CDR2 is LQKENI. The CDR3 DNA follows: TGTGCCAGCTCACCACCGAGCGGGGGGGCGGGTGAGCAGTTCTTC. It codes for CASSPPSGGAGEQFF.

The chain links TRBV12-5 to TRBJ2-2; maybe TRBD1 (6 bases). The V end was cut by 1 base, the J end by 4 bases, with 16 bases between. This CDR3 has 17 residues. Per the germline V gene, CDR1 is LGHNT and CDR2 is FRNRAP. This chain's CDR3 is CASGLDTGTKITGELFF. CDR3 nucleotide sequence: TGTGCTAGTGGTTTGGATACCGGGACAAAGATCACCGGGGAGCTGTTTTTT.

The chain uses TRBV11-3 and TRBJ1-2; 8 nucleotides match TRBD1. This CDR3 is 17 amino acids long. Per germline, CDR1 SGHNT and CDR2 YENEEA. Germline trimming cut 5 bases from V and 4 bases from J; bases unmatched to any gene: 15. The DNA of the CDR3 is TGTGCCAGCAGCCTCGGGACAGGCACCTTCCTAGGCTATGGCTACACCTTC. It codes for CASSLGTGTFLGYGYTF.

The chain recombines TRBV19 with TRBJ2-2, with D possibly TRBD1 on 6 matching bases. Looked up from germline, CDR1 is LNHDA and CDR2 is SQIVND (reference sequence). Trimming removed 1 base at V and 4 bases at J, with 10 bases between. This CDR3 contains 15 residues. CDR3 bases: TGTGCCAGTAGTATAGGGACAGAGTTCACCGGGGAGCTGTTTTTT. Its translation: CASSIGTEFTGELFF.

The chain carries TRBV4-1 and TRBJ1-4; TRBD1 matches 9 bases. The CDR3 extends over 15 amino acids. The V gene end was trimmed by 11 bases and the J gene end by 5 bases; junction bases not matched to a gene: 12. Germline CDR1 reads MGHRA; CDR2 reads YSYEKL. CDR3: CAGKNTGTGNEKLFF. The CDR3 DNA follows: TGCGCCGGTAAAAACACCGGGACAGGGAATGAAAAACTGTTTTTT.

This chain uses TRBV5-1 with TRBJ2-1; 7 bases agree with TRBD2. Germline CDR1 SGHRS, CDR2 YFSETQ. Losses at the gene ends were 4 bases for V and 0 bases for J; bases not matched to a gene: 1. This CDR3 has 14 amino acids. In DNA, the CDR3 is TGCGCCAGCAGCGGACTAGTCTCCTACAATGAGCAGTTCTTC. Its protein product is CASSGLVSYNEQFF. Supplemented by reference TRBV5-1 and TRBJ2-1, the full variable domain reads KAGVTQTPRYLIKTRGQQVTLSCSPISGHRSVSWYQQTPGQGLQFLFEYFSETQRNKGNFPGRFSGRQFSNSRSEMNVSTLELGDSALYLCASSGLVSYNEQFFGPGTRLTVL.